These 14 T cell receptor beta chains share one sample of origin, sequenced in a study of shared clonotypes between healthy human individuals. Assay used: immunoSEQ multiplex PCR; TCRdb lists only in-frame clones, some missing. The repertoire holds about 490,000 clones, with more than 65% as singletons. Sequencing was performed on PBMCs. The receptors stem from a woman aged 40 to 55 in good health. Some clones in this sample may be carry-over from other donors' samples.

On this clone itself: It differs at one base from a far larger clone, so likely a read error. The chain recombines TRBV5-8 with TRBJ1-5; weak D call: TRBD1 (5 bases). The V and J ends lost 4 bases and 11 bases respectively, with 13 bases between them. The CDR3 totals 12 residues. Germline V CDR1 and CDR2: SGHTS, YDEGEE. DNA for the CDR3: TGTGCCAGCAGCCTAGGGACGGAGACCCAGCATTTT. Its translation is CASSLGTETQHF.

Of note for this clone: A read error may be the cause here, since a much bigger clone is one base away. The CDR3 protein is CASSLTSGAYNEQFF. In DNA, the CDR3 is TGTGCCAGCAGTTTGACTAGCGGGGCCTACAATGAGCAGTTCTTC. The chain combines TRBV28 with TRBJ2-1; 11 bases map to TRBD2. V shed 3 bases, J shed 2 bases, and the junction held 0 bases outside the gene matches. This CDR3 is 15 amino acids long. CDR1 and CDR2 (germline): MDHEN, SYDVKM.

This rearrangement joins TRBV19 to TRBJ2-2; 11 bases match TRBD2. There are 17 residues in the CDR3. The ends lost 3 bases at V and 1 base at J; junction bases unmatched: 4. Germline CDR1 reads LNHDA; CDR2 reads SQIVND (reference sequence). CDR3 coding DNA: TGTGCCAGTAGTATTGCGCTAGCGGGAGGGAACACCGGGGAGCTGTTTTTT. Its protein product is CASSIALAGGNTGELFF.

A word on this clone: A read error is the likely source, as a far larger clone sits one nucleotide away. The chain couples TRBV29-1 to TRBJ1-4; no definite D call. Per germline, CDR1 SQVTM and CDR2 ANQGSEA. V was cut by 6 bases and J by 5 bases, with 13 bases left in between. The CDR3 contains 13 residues. CDR3 residues: CSVRKFPNEKLFF. CDR3 nucleotide sequence: TGCAGCGTCCGAAAGTTTCCGAATGAAAAACTGTTTTTT.

The rearrangement uses TRBV6-6 and TRBJ1-2; unclear D gene. CDR1 and CDR2 (germline): MNHNY, SVGAGI (reference sequence). The CDR3 runs 13 residues. V gave up 0 bases and J gave up 6 bases, with 8 bases separating them. In DNA, the CDR3 is TGTGCCAGCAGTTACTCGACTACCAATGGCTACACCTTC. Encoded protein: CASSYSTTNGYTF.

The chain recombines TRBV6-6 with TRBJ1-1; D possibly corresponds to TRBD1 (6 bases). Germline V gene data show CDR1 as MNHNY and CDR2 as SVGAGI (reference sequence). Trimming removed 8 bases from V and 0 bases from J, with 16 bases in between. The CDR3 extends over 15 amino acids. The CDR3 DNA follows: TGTGCCAGCGAGTCGGGACACCTCATGAACACTGAAGCTTTCTTT. Its protein product is CASESGHLMNTEAFF.

J is TRBJ1-4 and V is TRBV19, with a weak D call TRBD1 (6 bases). Germline V gives CDR1 LNHDA, CDR2 SQIVND (reference sequence). The V and J ends lost 7 bases and 6 bases respectively, with 12 bases between them. The CDR3 has 13 amino acids. The CDR3 is CASNGGVDEKLFF. CDR3 nucleotide sequence: TGTGCCAGTAATGGGGGCGTGGATGAAAAACTGTTTTTT.

About this clone: A read error is the likely source, as a far larger clone sits one nucleotide away. The rearrangement links TRBV5-4 to TRBJ2-2; D remains unclear. The CDR3 loop spans 15 amino acids. Trimming pared 2 bases from V and 0 bases from J, leaving 8 bases between. The germline V gene has CDR1 SGHNT and CDR2 YYREEE (reference sequence). CDR3 amino acids: CASSFPRANTGELFF. In DNA, the CDR3 is TGTGCCAGCAGCTTTCCCAGAGCGAACACCGGGGAGCTGTTTTTT.

This clone appeared a single time. This rearrangement joins TRBV28 to TRBJ2-3; 12 nucleotides match TRBD2. Germline V gives CDR1 MDHEN, CDR2 SYDVKM. The CDR3 spans 17 residues. V lost 3 bases and J lost 2; bases outside the gene matches: 6. In DNA, the CDR3 is TGTGCCAGCAGTTTCCAGACTAGCGGGAGCCCCACAGATACGCAGTATTTT. Translation gives CASSFQTSGSPTDTQYF.

CDR3 nucleotide sequence: TGTGCCAGCTCAACCGGACAGATCGGGGAGCTGTTTTTT. This encodes CASSTGQIGELFF. V and J are TRBV18 and TRBJ2-2, with D maybe TRBD1 (6 bases). V was pared by 5 bases and J by 7 bases, with 11 bases between. CDR3 length: 13 amino acids. CDR1 and CDR2 from the germline V gene are KGHSH and LQKENI.

This chain joins TRBV9 and TRBJ2-7; TRBD2 might be the D (6 bases). CDR1 is SGDLS, CDR2 YYNGEE, per germline. The V gene lost 0 bases and the J gene lost 4 bases, with 14 bases spanning the gap. The CDR3 is made up of 15 amino acids. CDR3 nucleotides: TGTGCCAGCAGCGTAGCGGAGGGCCCCTTTTACGAGCAGTACTTC. It translates to CASSVAEGPFYEQYF.

This clone was seen at least ten times. The sample carries other DNA sequences with the same CDR3. The chain has TRBV7-9 and TRBJ1-1; possible D gene TRBD1, 5 bases. The CDR3 extends over 14 amino acids. Germline loops: CDR1 SEHNR, CDR2 FQNEAQ (reference sequence). Trimming removed 3 bases from V and 8 bases from J, with 16 bases in between. The CDR3 loop reads CASSFKGQSLEAFF. The CDR3, as DNA: TGTGCCAGCAGCTTCAAGGGGCAGAGCTTAGAAGCTTTCTTT.

Remarks on this clone: At one end, the junction sequence differs from germline, possibly due to a read error. The V and J genes are TRBV7-7 and TRBJ2-3; perhaps D is TRBD1 or TRBD2 (5 bases each). The germline gives CDR1 SSHAT, CDR2 FNYEAQ (reference sequence). The CDR3 length is 13 residues. Here the CDR3 DNA reads TGTGCTAGCAGCCCGCGGACCTGGGGGACGCAGTATTTT. It specifies CASSPRTWGTQYF.

The chain has TRBV11-2 and TRBJ2-3, with D tentatively TRBD2 (5 bases). Trimming removed 3 bases from V and 5 bases from J, with 9 bases in between. In germline, CDR1 is SGHAT, CDR2 FQNNGV. This CDR3 contains 13 residues. This CDR3 is CASSFSGRDTQYF. The DNA of the CDR3 is TGTGCCAGCAGCTTTTCGGGGAGAGATACGCAGTATTTT. Complete variable domain (other parts from reference TRBV11-2 and TRBJ2-3): EAGVAQSPRYKIIEKRQSVAFWCNPISGHATLYWYQQILGQGPKLLIQFQNNGVVDDSQLPKDRFSAERLKGVDSTLKIQPAKLEDSAVYLCASSFSGRDTQYFGPGTRLTVL.